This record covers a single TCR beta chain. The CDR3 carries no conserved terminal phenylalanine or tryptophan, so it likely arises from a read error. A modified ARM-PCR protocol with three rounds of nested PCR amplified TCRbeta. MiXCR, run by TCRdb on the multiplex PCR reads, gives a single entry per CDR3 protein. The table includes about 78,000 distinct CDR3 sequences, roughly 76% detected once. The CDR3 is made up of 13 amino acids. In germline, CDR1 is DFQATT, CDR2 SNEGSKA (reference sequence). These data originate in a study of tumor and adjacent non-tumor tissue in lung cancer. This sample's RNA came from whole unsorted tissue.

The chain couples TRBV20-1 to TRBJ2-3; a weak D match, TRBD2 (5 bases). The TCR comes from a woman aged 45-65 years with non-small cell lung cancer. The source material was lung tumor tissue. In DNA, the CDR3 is TGTAGTGCTAGCTCCGTAAGCACAGATACGCAGTATTAT. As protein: CSASSVSTDTQYY.